This TCR beta chain was retrieved from a study of regulatory T cells in long-lasting Graves disease. Points from the study as a whole: Not thyroid tissue but only peripheral blood was studied.

Time point indicated: newly diagnosed GD, antithyroid drugs for less than 3 months. Making the TCR library involved RNA that had been extracted from PBMCs. CDR3-region Arm-PCR and iRepertoire HTBI primers produced the TCR beta libraries. A single record per CDR3 protein comes from TCRdb applying MiXCR to the multiplex PCR reads. The table records roughly 410,000 distinct CDR3 sequences, 15% of them present only once. This CDR3 has 16 amino acids. Trimming took 4 bases from V and 10 from J; bases not matched to a gene: 11. The germline V gene encodes CDR1 SGHNT and CDR2 YYREEE (reference sequence). Regarding this clonotype: Its target is not known.

These sequences were also reported in another study, on T cells in Graves' hyperthyroidism and ophthalmopathy. That source reports: Every diagnosis used clinical symptoms, serum thyroxine and TRAb, thyroid ultrasound and orbital computed tomography.

Sequenced here: peripheral blood mononuclear cells (PBMCs), sampled at new diagnosis, from a patient treated with antithyroid drugs. This TCR derives from a middle-aged woman with Graves disease. The chain has TRBV5-4 and TRBJ1-6, with TRBD1 identical over 10 bases. In DNA, the CDR3 is TGTGCCAGCAGCAAGGGACAGGGGAAGGAAAGCTCACCCCTCCACTTT. Amino acids: CASSKGQGKESSPLHF.